A single sample gave rise to the 20 T cell receptor beta chains below, sequenced in a study of T cell repertoires in cytomegalovirus infection. TCRdb re-called the reads with MiXCR, one entry per CDR3 protein. This sample has around 190,000 distinct CDR3 sequences, with approximately 15% found just once. The sample was PBMCs. These receptors were obtained from a human donor in good health (CMV status not recorded). Some clones in this sample may be carry-over from other donors' samples.

This clonotype occurred a few times. The chain combines TRBV6-2 or TRBV6-3 with TRBJ2-2; D is unresolved. Looked up from germline, CDR1 is MNHEY and CDR2 is SVGEGT. There are 16 residues in the CDR3. Trimming cost V 4 bases and J 0 bases, with 12 bases left between them. CDR3 residues: CASSSAPGTNTGELFF. The CDR3 DNA is TGTGCCAGCAGTTCCGCTCCCGGTACGAACACCGGGGAGCTGTTTTTT.

The table lists this clonotype with many counts. V is TRBV6-2 or TRBV6-3 and J is TRBJ1-1, with 12 bases identical to TRBD1. The CDR3 extends over 16 amino acids. Germline CDR1 MNHEY, CDR2 SVGEGT. J was trimmed by 4 bases and V by 6 bases; bases with no gene match: 9. This CDR3 reads CASSSGTGGDGTEAFF. Here the CDR3 DNA reads TGTGCCAGCAGCTCCGGGACAGGGGGCGATGGCACTGAAGCTTTCTTT.

This clonotype has only a few counts. The chain employs TRBV10-3 and TRBJ2-7, with 10 bases aligning to TRBD1. Germline values: CDR1 ENHRY, CDR2 SYGVKD. CDR3 length: 21 amino acids. Trimming at V came to 3 bases and at J to 3 bases, leaving 23 bases not matched to a gene. The CDR3 DNA sequence: TGTGCCATCAGTGATACCGGGACAGGGGCAACCCAACTTGGAAAGCTCTACGAGCAGTACTTC. It translates to CAISDTGTGATQLGKLYEQYF.

As for this clonotype: This may be a read error, as it is one base from a much larger clone. This chain connects TRBV14 to TRBJ2-5; D possibly corresponds to TRBD1 (5 bases). Germline values: CDR1 SGHDN, CDR2 FVKESK. The V end was cut by 4 bases, the J end by 4 bases, with 13 bases between. The CDR3 covers 14 residues. Here the CDR3 DNA reads TGTGCCAGCAGCCTTGAAGGGGAAGGAGAGACCCAGTACTTC. This sequence encodes CASSLEGEGETQYF.

This clonotype appeared a few times. The chain links TRBV29-1 to TRBJ2-1, with 9 bases that match TRBD1. Looked up from germline, CDR1 is SQVTM and CDR2 is ANQGSEA. The V segment lost 7 bases and the J segment 8 bases; nucleotides outside the gene matches: 6. The CDR3 is 12 amino acids. The CDR3 loop reads CSAGTGNHEQFF. Written as DNA, the CDR3 is TGCAGCGCCGGGACAGGGAATCATGAGCAGTTCTTC.

The table lists this clonotype with many counts. This sequence joins TRBV19 and TRBJ1-1; D perhaps matches TRBD1 (5 bases). The CDR3 extends over 14 amino acids. The germline V gene has CDR1 LNHDA and CDR2 SQIVND (reference sequence). The V end lost 3 bases, the J end lost 1 base, and 9 bases lay between the germline ends. CDR3 nucleotides: TGTGCCAGTAGTATGAGGGGCGGGAACACTGAAGCTTTCTTT. Translating it yields CASSMRGGNTEAFF.

This clonotype was observed at least ten times. The chain couples TRBV6-5 to TRBJ2-3; possibly TRBD2 for D (5 bases). Germline values: CDR1 MNHEY, CDR2 SVGAGI. V was clipped by 7 bases and J by 6 bases, with 8 bases between them. This CDR3 is built from 11 residues. CDR3 in amino acids: CASIRGDTQYF. The CDR3, as DNA: TGTGCCAGCATTCGAGGGGATACGCAGTATTTT.

The V call is TRBV7-9, the J call TRBJ1-2; 10 positions agree with TRBD1. Germline lookup yields CDR1 SEHNR and CDR2 FQNEAQ (reference sequence). The CDR3 contains 16 residues. J lost 2 bases, V lost 5 bases, and 8 bases had no gene match. In DNA form, the CDR3 reads TGTGCCAGCAGCCCAGGAGGACAGGGGGGGAACTATGGCTACACCTTC. Residues: CASSPGGQGGNYGYTF.

This clonotype was detected ten times or more. The chain links TRBV5-8 to TRBJ2-3; 8 bases are a match to TRBD2. V lost 1 base, J lost 7 bases, and 5 bases stayed unmatched. CDR1 is SGHTS and CDR2 is YDEGEE in the germline V gene. This CDR3 is built from 14 residues. CDR3 region: CASSLLAGGNTQYF. In DNA, the CDR3 is TGTGCCAGCAGCTTGCTGGCGGGAGGTAATACGCAGTATTTT.

This clonotype was counted at least ten times. The chain recombines TRBV7-9 with TRBJ1-1; D uncertain. This CDR3 is built from 14 residues. Germline values: CDR1 SEHNR, CDR2 FQNEAQ (reference sequence). The V and J ends lost 7 bases and 1 base respectively, with 13 bases between them. The CDR3 here is CASTVALGNTEAFF. DNA for the CDR3: TGTGCCAGCACCGTGGCACTCGGGAACACTGAAGCTTTCTTT.

This clonotype was counted at least ten times. The rearrangement joins TRBV7-2 to TRBJ2-7, with D perhaps matching TRBD1 (6 bases). Germline V gene lookup returns CDR1 SGHTA and CDR2 FQGNSA. This CDR3 contains 15 residues. Trimming pared 0 bases from V and 2 bases from J, leaving 11 bases between. CDR3 residues: CASSLAGHPTYEQYF. The CDR3 DNA reads as TGTGCCAGCAGCTTAGCGGGACACCCAACCTACGAGCAGTACTTC.

This clonotype was seen many times. The chain links TRBV12-3 or TRBV12-4 to TRBJ1-5, with TRBD1 matching 10 bases. This CDR3 comprises 14 residues. Germline trimming cut 7 bases from V and 6 bases from J; bases unmatched to any gene: 6. DNA of the CDR3: TGTGCCAGCACCGGGACAGGGGAGGCTCAGCCCCAGCATTTT. Translation gives CASTGTGEAQPQHF.

This clonotype was found many times. J is TRBJ2-1 and V is TRBV12-3 or TRBV12-4; D is perhaps TRBD1 (6 bases). With 2 bases removed from V and 6 bases from J, the gap between germline ends came to 11 bases. CDR3 length: 14 residues. CDR3 nucleotide sequence: TGTGCCAGCAGTTTAAACAGGGTGGGCAATGAGCAGTTCTTC. Protein product: CASSLNRVGNEQFF.

This clonotype was observed at least ten times. The chain combines TRBV7-2 with TRBJ2-1, with D possibly being TRBD2 (6 bases). The germline V and J ends were trimmed by 3 bases and 8 bases, with 26 bases remaining between them. The germline V gene has CDR1 SGHTA and CDR2 FQGNSA. This CDR3 has 18 residues. The CDR3 nucleotides read TGTGCCAGCAGCTTCCGATTACATTTCGGGGGAATGATCGATGAGCAGTTCTTC. It translates to CASSFRLHFGGMIDEQFF.

The sample holds many counts of this clonotype. V and J are TRBV4-1 and TRBJ1-2, with D hard to call. V was trimmed by 2 bases and J by 2 bases, leaving 12 bases between them. The germline V gene has CDR1 MGHRA and CDR2 YSYEKL. The CDR3 has 15 residues. CDR3 sequence: CASSQQAGVNYGYTF. CDR3 DNA sequence: TGCGCCAGCAGCCAACAGGCGGGAGTGAACTATGGCTACACCTTC.

V usage is TRBV12-3 or TRBV12-4 and J usage is TRBJ2-5; weak D call: TRBD1 (6 bases). V lost 5 bases to trimming and J lost 2 bases, with 9 bases between them. The CDR3 is made up of 13 amino acids. The chain's CDR3 is CASSRDTQETQYF. The CDR3 bases are TGTGCCAGCAGTAGGGACACACAAGAGACCCAGTACTTC.

This clonotype was detected ten times or more. The rearrangement links TRBV6-1 to TRBJ2-5; no reliable D call. Deletions cut 1 base from V and 3 bases from J, with 9 bases between. The CDR3 runs 14 residues. Germline values: CDR1 MNHNS, CDR2 SASEGT. CDR3 bases: TGTGCCAGCAGTGAAGATGCTTCCAAAGAGACCCAGTACTTC. Amino acids: CASSEDASKETQYF.

This clonotype was seen a few times. This chain joins TRBV5-1 and TRBJ1-5; 7 bases match TRBD1. V shed 4 bases, J shed 1 base, and the junction held 11 bases outside the gene matches. The length of the CDR3 is 17 residues. Germline V gene sequence: CDR1 SGHRS, CDR2 YFSETQ. CDR3 in amino acids: CASSPAPQGMSNQPQHF. CDR3 DNA sequence: TGCGCCAGCAGCCCAGCCCCACAGGGGATGAGCAATCAGCCCCAGCATTTT.

This clonotype was seen a few times. The rearrangement links TRBV20-1 to TRBJ1-1; D is unclear. The CDR3 loop spans 12 amino acids. Germline V gene data show CDR1 as DFQATT and CDR2 as SNEGSKA (reference sequence). The V end was cut by 1 base, the J end by 1 base, with 4 bases between. For the CDR3, the DNA is TGCAGTGCTAGAGTGCGGAACACTGAAGCTTTCTTT. Protein product: CSARVRNTEAFF.

The chain joins TRBV28 to TRBJ1-6; D is perhaps TRBD1 (5 bases). CDR1 MDHEN and CDR2 SYDVKM come from the germline V gene. The ends were cut back, 7 bases at V and 0 bases at J, with 19 bases in the middle. This CDR3 is built from 18 residues. Here the CDR3 DNA reads TGTGCCAGCAATTCCGGGACTGCACGAAGCTCCTATAATTCACCCCTCCACTTT. Translation: CASNSGTARSSYNSPLHF.